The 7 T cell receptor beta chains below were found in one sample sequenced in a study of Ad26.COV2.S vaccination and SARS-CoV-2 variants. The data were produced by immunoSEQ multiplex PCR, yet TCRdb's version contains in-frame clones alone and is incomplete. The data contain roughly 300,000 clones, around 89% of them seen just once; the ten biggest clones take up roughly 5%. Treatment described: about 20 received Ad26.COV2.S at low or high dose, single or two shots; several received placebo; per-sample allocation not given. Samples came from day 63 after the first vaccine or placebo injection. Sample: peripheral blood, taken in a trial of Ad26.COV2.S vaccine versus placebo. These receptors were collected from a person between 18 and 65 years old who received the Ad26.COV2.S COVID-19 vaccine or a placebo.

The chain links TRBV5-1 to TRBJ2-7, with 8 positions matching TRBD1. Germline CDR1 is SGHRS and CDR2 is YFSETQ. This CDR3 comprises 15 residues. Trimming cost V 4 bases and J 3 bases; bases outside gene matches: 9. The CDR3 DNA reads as TGCGCCAGCAGCCCTACCGGGACAGGATTCTACGAGCAGTACTTC. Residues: CASSPTGTGFYEQYF.

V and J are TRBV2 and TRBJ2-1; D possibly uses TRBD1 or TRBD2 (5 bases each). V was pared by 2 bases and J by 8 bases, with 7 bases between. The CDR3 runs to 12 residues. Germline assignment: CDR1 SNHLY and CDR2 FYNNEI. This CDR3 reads CASSEMGDEQFF. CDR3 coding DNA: TGTGCCAGCAGTGAAATGGGGGATGAGCAGTTCTTC.

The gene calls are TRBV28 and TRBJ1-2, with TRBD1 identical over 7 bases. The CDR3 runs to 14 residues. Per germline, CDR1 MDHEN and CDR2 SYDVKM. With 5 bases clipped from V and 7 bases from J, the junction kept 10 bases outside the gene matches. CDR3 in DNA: TGTGCCAGCAGTCGTATACAGGGGACGGCTGGCTACACCTTC. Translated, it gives CASSRIQGTAGYTF.

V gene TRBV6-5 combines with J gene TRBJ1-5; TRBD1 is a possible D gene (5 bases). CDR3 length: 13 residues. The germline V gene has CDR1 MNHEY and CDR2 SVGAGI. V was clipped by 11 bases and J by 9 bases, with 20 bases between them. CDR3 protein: CAVARDGKMPQHF. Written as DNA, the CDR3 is TGTGCCGTAGCCCGGGACGGAAAAATGCCCCAGCATTTT.

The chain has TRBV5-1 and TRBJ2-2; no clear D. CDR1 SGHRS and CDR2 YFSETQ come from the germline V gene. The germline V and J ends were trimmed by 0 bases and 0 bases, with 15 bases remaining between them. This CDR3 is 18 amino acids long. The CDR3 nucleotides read TGCGCCAGCAGCTTGGCTGGACCGCAGAACTCGAACACCGGGGAGCTGTTTTTT. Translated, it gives CASSLAGPQNSNTGELFF.

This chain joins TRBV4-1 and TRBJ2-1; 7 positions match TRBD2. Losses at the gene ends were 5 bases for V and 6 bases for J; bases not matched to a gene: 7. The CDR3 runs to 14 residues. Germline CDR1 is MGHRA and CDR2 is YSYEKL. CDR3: CASSGLAAVNEQFF. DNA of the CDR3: TGCGCCAGCAGCGGTCTAGCGGCCGTCAATGAGCAGTTCTTC.

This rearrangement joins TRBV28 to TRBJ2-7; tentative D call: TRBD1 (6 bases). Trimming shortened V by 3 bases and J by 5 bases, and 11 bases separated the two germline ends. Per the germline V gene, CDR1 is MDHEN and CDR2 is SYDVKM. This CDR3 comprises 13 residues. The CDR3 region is CASSFTGYDEQYF. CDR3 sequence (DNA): TGTGCCAGCAGTTTCACAGGGTACGACGAGCAGTACTTC.